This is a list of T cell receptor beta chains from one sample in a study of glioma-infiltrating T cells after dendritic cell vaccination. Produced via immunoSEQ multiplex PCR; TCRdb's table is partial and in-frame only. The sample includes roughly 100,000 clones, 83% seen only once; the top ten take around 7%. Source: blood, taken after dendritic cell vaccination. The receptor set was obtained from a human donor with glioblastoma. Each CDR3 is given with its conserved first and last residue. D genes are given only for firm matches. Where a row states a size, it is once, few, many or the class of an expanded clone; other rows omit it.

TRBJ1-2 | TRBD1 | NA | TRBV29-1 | TGCAGCGTTTCAGGGGGCTTGGGTTATGGCTACACCTTC | CSVSGGLGYGYTF
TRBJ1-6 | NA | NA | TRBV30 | TGTGCCTGGACAATTGGGCAGGGATATAATTCACCCCTCCACTTT | CAWTIGQGYNSPLHF
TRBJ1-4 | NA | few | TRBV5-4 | TGTGCCAGCACTTCCGGACAGAATGAAAAACTGTTTTTT | CASTSGQNEKLFF
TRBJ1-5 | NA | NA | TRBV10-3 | TGTGCCATCAGTCAAGAAGGGGCAGGGGCCCAGCCCCAGCATTTT | CAISQEGAGAQPQHF
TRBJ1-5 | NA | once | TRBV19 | TGTGCCAGTAGTATCCCCGGGGGCAATCAGCCCCAGCATTTT | CASSIPGGNQPQHF
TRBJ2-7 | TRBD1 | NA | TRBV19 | TGTGCCAGTAGTGCCCGGGACAGGGGCTCCTACGAGCAGTACTTC | CASSARDRGSYEQYF
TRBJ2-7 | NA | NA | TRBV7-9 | TGTGCCAGCAGCTTATATCAGGGCGACGAGCAGTACTTC | CASSLYQGDEQYF
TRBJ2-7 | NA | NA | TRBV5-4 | TGTGCCAGCAGCCCCGGAGGGGGGGGGCCGTACGAGCAGTACTTC | CASSPGGGGPYEQYF
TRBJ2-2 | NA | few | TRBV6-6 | TGTGCCAGCAGCCCCGTCAGGAACACCGGGGAGCTGTTTTTT | CASSPVRNTGELFF
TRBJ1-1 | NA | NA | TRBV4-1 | TGCGCCAGCAGCCAAGATGACTTGGAAGCTGAAGCTTTCTTT | CASSQDDLEAEAFF
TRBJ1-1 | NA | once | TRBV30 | TGTGCCTGGAGGGGAACAGACAGGACTGAAGCTTTCTTT | CAWRGTDRTEAFF
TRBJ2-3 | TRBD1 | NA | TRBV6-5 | TGTGCCAGCAGTTACTCGGGGACAGAGACAGATACGCAGTATTTT | CASSYSGTETDTQYF
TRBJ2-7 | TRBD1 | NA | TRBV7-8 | TGTGCCAGCAGCTTAAGGGACAGCTACGAGCAGTACTTC | CASSLRDSYEQYF
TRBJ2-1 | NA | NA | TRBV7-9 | TGTGCCAGCAGCTTACCGAACACGGGAAATGAGCAGTTCTTC | CASSLPNTGNEQFF
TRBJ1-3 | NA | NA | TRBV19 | TGTGCCAGTAATTCCGGGTCCTCTGGAAACACCATATATTTT | CASNSGSSGNTIYF
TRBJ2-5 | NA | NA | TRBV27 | TGTGCCAGCAGTTTAGGGTCTAGCCGGGAGACCCAGTACTTC | CASSLGSSRETQYF
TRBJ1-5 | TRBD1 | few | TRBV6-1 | TGTGCCAGCAGTGATGGGACAGGGGAAAACAATCAGCCCCAGCATTTT | CASSDGTGENNQPQHF
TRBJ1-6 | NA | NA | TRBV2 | TGTGCCAGCAGTGTCGTACAGGGCTATAATTCACCCCTCCACTTT | CASSVVQGYNSPLHF
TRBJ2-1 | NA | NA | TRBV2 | TGTGCCAGCAGTGATAGTGCGCCTACTGAGCAGTTCTTC | CASSDSAPTEQFF
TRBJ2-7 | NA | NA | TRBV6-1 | TGTGCCAGCACCCCCGGGACTGCATCCTACGAGCAGTACTTC | CASTPGTASYEQYF
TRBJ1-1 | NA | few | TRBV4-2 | TGTGCCAGCAGCCAAGGGGGAGATGTTGGGAACACTGAAGCTTTCTTT | CASSQGGDVGNTEAFF
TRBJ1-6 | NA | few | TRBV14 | TGTGCCAGCAGCCCCGGGGAGTCTTATAATTCACCCCTCCACTTT | CASSPGESYNSPLHF
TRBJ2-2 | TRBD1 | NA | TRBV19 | TGTGCCAGTAGCCCAGGACAGGCCCCATTAGGGGAGCTGTTTTTT | CASSPGQAPLGELFF
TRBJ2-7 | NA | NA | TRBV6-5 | TGTGCCAGCAGTTCGAACACGGGGGTAGGTGAGCAGTACTTC | CASSSNTGVGEQYF